The sample holds one count of the clone carrying this T cell receptor (beta chain). PCR primers comprised 60 Vbeta and 13 Jbeta primers. Sequenced by immunoSEQ multiplex PCR; TCRdb stores in-frame clones only, minus some. The sample lists approximately 70,000 clones; 74% were seen once. The entry originates in a study of cytomegalovirus exposure and HLA in healthy donors. From germline, CDR1 is MNHEY and CDR2 SVGAGI. V shed 2 bases and J 2 bases; nucleotides not matched to a gene: 4. CDR3 length: 15 amino acids. The chain combines TRBV6-5 with TRBJ1-2; TRBD1 aligns across 8 bases. The receptor was isolated from a woman aged 25-40 years in good health and CMV-seropositive. Sequenced: PBMCs. The CDR3 sequence: CASSYGQGINYGYTF. The CDR3 DNA reads as TGTGCCAGCAGTTACGGACAGGGAATCAACTATGGCTACACCTTC.